Listed below are T cell receptor beta chains from one sample, sequenced in a study of cytotoxic CD8 clonotypes in ibrutinib-treated CLL. Libraries were prepared by immunoSEQ multiplex PCR; TCRdb keeps only in-frame clonotypes and omits some of them. Of roughly 170,000 clones in the sample, 70% to 85% are singletons; the top ten hold about 4.3%. The sequences come from PBMCs, collected after 24 months of ibrutinib treatment. These receptors all stem from a human donor with chronic lymphocytic leukemia. Each CDR3 is given with its conserved first and last residue. Each record gives: V gene, D gene, J gene, CDR3 protein, CDR3 DNA. D genes are given only for firm matches.

TRBV2	TRBD1	TRBJ1-5	CASSDPRTGRQPQHF	TGTGCCAGCAGTGACCCTCGGACAGGGAGGCAGCCCCAGCATTTT
TRBV6-4	TRBD1	TRBJ1-1	CASSEQGNSNTEAFF	TGTGCCAGCAGTGAACAGGGGAATTCGAACACTGAAGCTTTCTTT
TRBV6-5	TRBD2	TRBJ2-7	CASTPGGGGSYEQYF	TGTGCCAGCACCCCGGGAGGGGGGGGGTCCTACGAGCAGTACTTC
TRBV7-2	NA	TRBJ1-2	CASSTEQVQALLGGYTF	TGTGCCAGCAGCACAGAACAGGTACAGGCGCTCTTAGGTGGCTACACCTTC
TRBV10-2	NA	TRBJ1-5	CASRDRHNQPQHF	TGCGCCAGCAGAGACAGACACAATCAGCCCCAGCATTTT
TRBV7-9	TRBD2	TRBJ2-2	CASSSKRLAGDTGELFF	TGTGCCAGCAGCTCAAAGCGACTAGCGGGAGACACCGGGGAGCTGTTTTTT
TRBV6-1	NA	TRBJ1-5	CASSGGKGGNNQPQHF	TGTGCCAGCAGTGGAGGGAAAGGCGGGAACAATCAGCCCCAGCATTTT
TRBV29-1	NA	TRBJ2-2	CSVVGSGTGELFF	TGCAGCGTTGTGGGTTCGGGCACCGGGGAGCTGTTTTTT
TRBV7-2	NA	TRBJ1-4	CASSSLQGRWKKLFF	TGTGCCAGCAGCTCTTTACAGGGACGTTGGAAAAAACTGTTTTTT
TRBV7-2	TRBD1	TRBJ1-2	CASSMDRGYTF	TGTGCCAGCAGCATGGACAGGGGCTACACCTTC